This record looks at one TCR beta chain sequence and its context. This entry belongs to a study of blood T cell repertoires in COVID-19. Across the whole study: COVID-19 samples collected from the United States, Italy and Spain covered acute and convalescent phases. T cells, B-cell-depleted T cells, or PBMCs provided the cDNA or gDNA that served as material.

The authors' processing: Quantification of nucleated cells was approximated via reference gene primer amplification. TCRdb's table, derived via immunoSEQ multiplex PCR, lists solely in-frame clones and lacks some. V and J calls plus clone size are reproduced from that table; the DNA served to infer D and trimming. The sample holds around 90,000 clones, over 80% seen once. This receptor was taken from a woman aged 70-85 years with active or convalescent COVID-19. Material for sequencing was peripheral blood.

CDR3 residues: CASSPPQGPNSPLHF. The CDR3 DNA sequence: TGTGCCAGCTCACCACCACAGGGTCCGAATTCACCCCTCCACTTT. The rearrangement links TRBV18 to TRBJ1-6; possible D gene TRBD1, 6 bases. The V end was cut by 0 bases, the J end by 7 bases, with 10 bases between. The CDR3 totals 15 residues. The germline V gene encodes CDR1 KGHSH and CDR2 LQKENI.